The 5 T cell receptor beta chains in this list originate from one sample, sequenced in a study of blood T cell repertoires in COVID-19. The assay was immunoSEQ multiplex PCR, and TCRdb's table has in-frame clones only and misses some. Of around 220,000 clones detected, around 80% appear once; the ten largest clones hold 6.5% to 9%. Material for sequencing was PBMCs or T cells enriched from blood (not recorded which). Receptors were obtained from a woman aged 35 to 49 with acute COVID-19.

In its sample, this clone was seen a few times. The chain uses TRBV29-1 and TRBJ2-7, with 8 nucleotides matching TRBD1. The CDR3 runs to 13 residues. V shed 4 bases and J 3 bases; nucleotides not matched to a gene: 5. Germline CDR1 reads SQVTM; CDR2 reads ANQGSEA. The CDR3 spells CSVGDRGYYEQYF. CDR3 sequence (DNA): TGCAGCGTTGGAGACAGGGGATACTACGAGCAGTACTTC.

The sample holds a few counts of this clone. This rearrangement joins TRBV6-5 to TRBJ2-7; 8 positions agree with TRBD2. Germline-derived CDR1 and CDR2 are MNHEY and SVGAGI. V lost 5 bases to trimming and J lost 2 bases; unmatched junction nucleotides: 5. The length of the CDR3 is 14 residues. The CDR3 DNA reads as TGTGCCAGCAGTCCATTAGCGGGACCCTACGAGCAGTACTTC. Amino acid sequence: CASSPLAGPYEQYF.

This chain uses TRBV11-1 with TRBJ1-2; TRBD1 matches 7 bases. Looked up from germline, CDR1 is SGHAT and CDR2 is FQDESV (reference sequence). This CDR3 contains 15 residues. The trim removed 5 bases at V and 5 bases at J, leaving 11 bases unmatched. CDR3 sequence: CASSPHGQAIYGYTF. CDR3 DNA sequence: TGTGCCAGCAGCCCCCACGGACAGGCAATATATGGCTACACCTTC.

The V gene is TRBV23-1, the J gene TRBJ1-2; 9 bases align to TRBD1. TRBV23-1 is designated an ORF whose function remains uncertain. The CDR3 loop spans 14 amino acids. Trimming cost V 3 bases and J 5 bases; bases outside gene matches: 4. The CDR3 sequence is CASSHGDRDYGYTF. The CDR3 coding sequence is TGCGCCAGCAGTCATGGGGACAGGGATTATGGCTACACCTTC.

The chain employs TRBV7-6 and TRBJ1-4; possibly TRBD1 for D (5 bases). The length of the CDR3 is 16 residues. V was shortened by 4 bases and J by 8 bases, with 20 bases between the two germline ends. In germline, CDR1 is SGHVS, CDR2 FNYEAQ. The CDR3 reads CASSSRATGGNEKLFF. CDR3 nucleotide sequence: TGTGCCAGCAGCTCCAGGGCGACGGGGGGTAACGAAAAACTGTTTTTT.